These T cell receptor beta chains were read from a single sample in a study of control samples from healthy donors and cancer patients. TCRdb's table, derived via immunoSEQ multiplex PCR, lists solely in-frame clones and lacks some. The table includes about 57,000 clones, around 95% detected once. Sequenced material: blood. These receptors came from a man aged 25-40 years in good health. The CDR3 runs from the conserved cysteine through the conserved F or W. Each record gives: CDR3 DNA, CDR3 protein, D gene, clone size, V gene, J gene. The D gene is left open where the match is weak. The size of a clone is reported for some rows only, either as once, few or many, or as a class for expanded clones.

cdr3_nt: TGTGCCAGCAGCTTAGATTCCCTCTCCTACAATGAGCAGTTCTTC; cdr3_aa: CASSLDSLSYNEQFF; d_call: -; clone_size: once; v_call: TRBV7-2; j_call: TRBJ2-1
cdr3_nt: TGCAGTGCTAGAGACGCCTACGAGCAGTACTTC; cdr3_aa: CSARDAYEQYF; d_call: -; clone_size: -; v_call: TRBV20-1; j_call: TRBJ2-7
cdr3_nt: TGTGCCAGCAGCTTACACCAGGGGAATGGCAATCAGCCCCAGCATTTT; cdr3_aa: CASSLHQGNGNQPQHF; d_call: -; clone_size: -; v_call: TRBV7-2; j_call: TRBJ1-5
cdr3_nt: TGTGCCAGCAGCATCCTCCAGGGAAGAGGGGAGCTGTTTTTT; cdr3_aa: CASSILQGRGELFF; d_call: -; clone_size: -; v_call: TRBV9; j_call: TRBJ2-2
cdr3_nt: TGTGCCAGCAAAAAGGCCGGGGGGACCCTCACAGATACGCAGTATTTT; cdr3_aa: CASKKAGGTLTDTQYF; d_call: TRBD2; clone_size: -; v_call: TRBV13; j_call: TRBJ2-3
cdr3_nt: TGTGCCAGCAGCTTAGATAAGCGTCGGCAGTTCTTC; cdr3_aa: CASSLDKRRQFF; d_call: -; clone_size: -; v_call: TRBV11-2; j_call: TRBJ2-1
cdr3_nt: TGTGCCAGCAGTGATGAGCTAGAGGGACTGACCAATGAGCAGTTCTTC; cdr3_aa: CASSDELEGLTNEQFF; d_call: -; clone_size: -; v_call: TRBV6-1; j_call: TRBJ2-1
cdr3_nt: TGTGCCAGCAGCGTAGGTCTTTTGGGGAGCCCTGGCTACACCTTC; cdr3_aa: CASSVGLLGSPGYTF; d_call: -; clone_size: -; v_call: TRBV9; j_call: TRBJ1-2
cdr3_nt: TGCGCCAGCAGCCAGCCTGGGGGTAACACTGAAGCTTTCTTT; cdr3_aa: CASSQPGGNTEAFF; d_call: -; clone_size: once; v_call: TRBV4-1; j_call: TRBJ1-1
cdr3_nt: TGTGCCAGTAGTATAACGCTGACAGCGGAAGCTTTCTTT; cdr3_aa: CASSITLTAEAFF; d_call: -; clone_size: -; v_call: TRBV19; j_call: TRBJ1-1
cdr3_nt: TGTGCCAGCAGCGTAGGACGGGGCACAGATACGCAGTATTTT; cdr3_aa: CASSVGRGTDTQYF; d_call: -; clone_size: -; v_call: TRBV9; j_call: TRBJ2-3
cdr3_nt: TGTGCCAGCAGTGAAATGGGGTCGACTGAAGCTTTCTTT; cdr3_aa: CASSEMGSTEAFF; d_call: -; clone_size: -; v_call: TRBV2; j_call: TRBJ1-1
cdr3_nt: TGCGCCAGCAGCTTGGAGGGTCAGGGGAGAGGCTACACCTTC; cdr3_aa: CASSLEGQGRGYTF; d_call: -; clone_size: -; v_call: TRBV5-1; j_call: TRBJ1-2
cdr3_nt: TGCAGCGCTGGGGAGACAGGGAGAGGACAGCCCCAGCATTTT; cdr3_aa: CSAGETGRGQPQHF; d_call: TRBD1; clone_size: -; v_call: TRBV29-1; j_call: TRBJ1-5
cdr3_nt: TGTGCCAGCATCAGAAGGGGGACAGGGGGCAACGAGCAGTACTTC; cdr3_aa: CASIRRGTGGNEQYF; d_call: TRBD1; clone_size: -; v_call: TRBV28; j_call: TRBJ2-7
cdr3_nt: TGTGCCAGCAGCTTAGTGGCACGGCGGGGGTACCAAGAGACCCAGTACTTC; cdr3_aa: CASSLVARRGYQETQYF; d_call: TRBD2; clone_size: -; v_call: TRBV7-2; j_call: TRBJ2-5
cdr3_nt: TGTGCCATCAGTGAGCGCGGGGGTAGATTAGATGAGCAGTTCTTC; cdr3_aa: CAISERGGRLDEQFF; d_call: TRBD2; clone_size: few; v_call: TRBV10-3; j_call: TRBJ2-1
cdr3_nt: TGTGCCAGCAGTTTATCTGGGACTTTGAATGAAAAACTGTTTTTT; cdr3_aa: CASSLSGTLNEKLFF; d_call: -; clone_size: -; v_call: TRBV28; j_call: TRBJ1-4
cdr3_nt: TGTGCCAGCAGTTTGCAGGGACAGGGGGGCGGCTACACCTTC; cdr3_aa: CASSLQGQGGGYTF; d_call: TRBD1; clone_size: -; v_call: TRBV28; j_call: TRBJ1-2
cdr3_nt: TGTGCCAGCAGCGTAGACAGCCCCGGGGAGCTGTTTTTT; cdr3_aa: CASSVDSPGELFF; d_call: -; clone_size: -; v_call: TRBV9; j_call: TRBJ2-2
cdr3_nt: TGTGCCATCCGGGCTAGCGGGGGGCCGGGGGAGACCCAGTACTTC; cdr3_aa: CAIRASGGPGETQYF; d_call: TRBD2; clone_size: -; v_call: TRBV10-3; j_call: TRBJ2-5
cdr3_nt: TGTGCCAGCAGTTTCGGAACCGGGGAGCTGTTTTTT; cdr3_aa: CASSFGTGELFF; d_call: -; clone_size: -; v_call: TRBV27; j_call: TRBJ2-2
cdr3_nt: TGCGCCAGCAGCTTGGACGGCGGGGGGCAAGAGACCCAGTACTTC; cdr3_aa: CASSLDGGGQETQYF; d_call: TRBD2; clone_size: -; v_call: TRBV5-1; j_call: TRBJ2-5
cdr3_nt: TGCGCCAGCAGCCTAACCCACAGGGGGAGTGACACCGGGGAGCTGTTTTTT; cdr3_aa: CASSLTHRGSDTGELFF; d_call: TRBD1; clone_size: -; v_call: TRBV5-1; j_call: TRBJ2-2
cdr3_nt: TGTGCCAGTACAGGGAAGGACGAGCAGTTCTTC; cdr3_aa: CASTGKDEQFF; d_call: -; clone_size: -; v_call: TRBV19; j_call: TRBJ2-1
cdr3_nt: TGTGCCAGCAGCAGGATAGCGGGAGGGCCTAATGAGCAGTTCTTC; cdr3_aa: CASSRIAGGPNEQFF; d_call: TRBD2; clone_size: -; v_call: TRBV7-9; j_call: TRBJ2-1
cdr3_nt: TGTGCCAGCAGCCGTAGCGCCCAGTACTTC; cdr3_aa: CASSRSAQYF; d_call: -; clone_size: few; v_call: TRBV21-1; j_call: TRBJ2-5
cdr3_nt: TGTGCCAGCAGCCTACGGACAGGGGGCACGACCGGGGAGCTGTTTTTT; cdr3_aa: CASSLRTGGTTGELFF; d_call: TRBD1; clone_size: -; v_call: TRBV9; j_call: TRBJ2-2
cdr3_nt: TGTGCCAGCAGCCAAGGAATTTCAGTACCCGAAAAACTGTTTTTT; cdr3_aa: CASSQGISVPEKLFF; d_call: -; clone_size: -; v_call: TRBV3-1/TRBV3-2; j_call: TRBJ1-4
cdr3_nt: TGCAGCGGGCGCAGCGGGGGTCATAACAATGAGCAGTTCTTC; cdr3_aa: CSGRSGGHNNEQFF; d_call: TRBD2; clone_size: -; v_call: TRBV29-1; j_call: TRBJ2-1
cdr3_nt: TGTGCCAGCAGTGAAATTTTAAAAATGAACACTGAAGCTTTCTTT; cdr3_aa: CASSEILKMNTEAFF; d_call: -; clone_size: -; v_call: TRBV6-1; j_call: TRBJ1-1
cdr3_nt: TGTGCCAGCAGTCGCGGGACACCCAACACTGAAGCTTTCTTT; cdr3_aa: CASSRGTPNTEAFF; d_call: -; clone_size: -; v_call: TRBV6-6; j_call: TRBJ1-1
cdr3_nt: TGTGCCAGCAGTGACGCGTATACCGGGTCTGGCTACACCTTC; cdr3_aa: CASSDAYTGSGYTF; d_call: -; clone_size: -; v_call: TRBV6-1; j_call: TRBJ1-2
cdr3_nt: TGTGCCAGCAGAAATGGGGACGGAGTCTCCTACGAGCAGTACTTC; cdr3_aa: CASRNGDGVSYEQYF; d_call: -; clone_size: -; v_call: TRBV5-4; j_call: TRBJ2-7
cdr3_nt: TGTGCCAGCAGCTTCCGCGAGACCCAGTACTTC; cdr3_aa: CASSFRETQYF; d_call: -; clone_size: -; v_call: TRBV5-6; j_call: TRBJ2-5
cdr3_nt: TGTGCCAGCAGCCCGAAAAAGGGGTTCGTTACTACCTTC; cdr3_aa: CASSPKKGFVTTF; d_call: -; clone_size: -; v_call: TRBV11-1; j_call: TRBJ1-2
cdr3_nt: TGTGCCAGCAGTCAACTAGCGGGAGAAATGGACGAGCAGTACTTC; cdr3_aa: CASSQLAGEMDEQYF; d_call: TRBD2; clone_size: -; v_call: TRBV6-2/TRBV6-3; j_call: TRBJ2-7
cdr3_nt: TGTGCCAGCAGCTTAGCGTCAGGCTCTGGAAACACCATATATTTT; cdr3_aa: CASSLASGSGNTIYF; d_call: -; clone_size: -; v_call: TRBV7-6; j_call: TRBJ1-3
cdr3_nt: TGCGCCAGCAGCCAAGAATCACCCCAGGCCGGGGTAGTAGCTGGAAACACCATATATTTT; cdr3_aa: CASSQESPQAGVVAGNTIYF; d_call: -; clone_size: -; v_call: TRBV4-1; j_call: TRBJ1-3
cdr3_nt: TGTGCCAGCAGCAAACTCGGGACAGGGGGGAACACTGAAGCTTTCTTT; cdr3_aa: CASSKLGTGGNTEAFF; d_call: TRBD1; clone_size: -; v_call: TRBV9; j_call: TRBJ1-1
cdr3_nt: TGTGCCTGGAGGGAAAACCCCGGGACCGAAACCTACGAGCAGTACTTC; cdr3_aa: CAWRENPGTETYEQYF; d_call: -; clone_size: -; v_call: TRBV30; j_call: TRBJ2-7
cdr3_nt: TGTGCCAACAGCTTACCCGACAAGGGGCAGGCTGAAGCTTTCTTT; cdr3_aa: CANSLPDKGQAEAFF; d_call: -; clone_size: -; v_call: TRBV7-2; j_call: TRBJ1-1
cdr3_nt: TGTGCCAGCAGCTTACCGGGGGACAGGGGCCCAGATACGCAGTATTTT; cdr3_aa: CASSLPGDRGPDTQYF; d_call: TRBD1; clone_size: -; v_call: TRBV7-4; j_call: TRBJ2-3
cdr3_nt: TGCGCCAGCAGCCAACTTAGCGGGAGCTCCAATGAGCAGTTCTTC; cdr3_aa: CASSQLSGSSNEQFF; d_call: TRBD2; clone_size: -; v_call: TRBV4-1; j_call: TRBJ2-1
cdr3_nt: TGTGCCAGCAGCCAAGACTCCTACGAGCAGTACTTC; cdr3_aa: CASSQDSYEQYF; d_call: -; clone_size: once; v_call: TRBV3-1/TRBV3-2; j_call: TRBJ2-7
cdr3_nt: TGTGCCAGCAGCCAAGATGCGGAGGGGGGCACTGAAGCTTTCTTT; cdr3_aa: CASSQDAEGGTEAFF; d_call: -; clone_size: -; v_call: TRBV4-2; j_call: TRBJ1-1
cdr3_nt: TGCGCCAGCAGCTTATTGGCAGGGGGAGCTGAAGCTTTCTTT; cdr3_aa: CASSLLAGGAEAFF; d_call: TRBD1; clone_size: -; v_call: TRBV4-1; j_call: TRBJ1-1
cdr3_nt: TGTGCCAGCAGTTACTTGCAGGGATTCTATGGCTACACCTTC; cdr3_aa: CASSYLQGFYGYTF; d_call: -; clone_size: -; v_call: TRBV6-5; j_call: TRBJ1-2
cdr3_nt: TGTGCCAGCAGTGGGGGCAAAGCTAACTATGGCTACACCTTC; cdr3_aa: CASSGGKANYGYTF; d_call: -; clone_size: -; v_call: TRBV2; j_call: TRBJ1-2
cdr3_nt: TGTGCCAGCAGCTCCGGGACAGGGGTCGTAGCTTTCTTT; cdr3_aa: CASSSGTGVVAFF; d_call: TRBD1; clone_size: -; v_call: TRBV6-5; j_call: TRBJ1-1
cdr3_nt: TGCAGCGTTGAAGGGATTCGGCCTCAAGAGACCCAGTACTTC; cdr3_aa: CSVEGIRPQETQYF; d_call: -; clone_size: -; v_call: TRBV29-1; j_call: TRBJ2-5